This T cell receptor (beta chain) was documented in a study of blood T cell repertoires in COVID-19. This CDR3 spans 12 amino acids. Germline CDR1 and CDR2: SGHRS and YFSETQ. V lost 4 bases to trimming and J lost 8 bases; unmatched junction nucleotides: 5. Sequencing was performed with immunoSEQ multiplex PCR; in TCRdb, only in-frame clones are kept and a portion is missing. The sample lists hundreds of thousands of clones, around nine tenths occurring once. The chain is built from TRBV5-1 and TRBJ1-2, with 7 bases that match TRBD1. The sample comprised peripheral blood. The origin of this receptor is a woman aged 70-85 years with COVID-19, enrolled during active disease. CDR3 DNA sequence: TGCGCCAGCAGCCAGGGGACAGCCGGCTACACCTTC. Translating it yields CASSQGTAGYTF. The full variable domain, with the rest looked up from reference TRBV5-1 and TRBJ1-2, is KAGVTQTPRYLIKTRGQQVTLSCSPISGHRSVSWYQQTPGQGLQFLFEYFSETQRNKGNFPGRFSGRQFSNSRSEMNVSTLELGDSALYLCASSQGTAGYTFGSGTRLTVV.